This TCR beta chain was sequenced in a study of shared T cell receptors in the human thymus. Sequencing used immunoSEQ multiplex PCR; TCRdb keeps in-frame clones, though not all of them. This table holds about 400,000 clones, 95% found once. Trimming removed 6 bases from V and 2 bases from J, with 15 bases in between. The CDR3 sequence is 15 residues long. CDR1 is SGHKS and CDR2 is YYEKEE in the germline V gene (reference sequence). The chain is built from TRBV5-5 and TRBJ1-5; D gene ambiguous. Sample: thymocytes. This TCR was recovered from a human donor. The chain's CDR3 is CASTPNPGGNQPQHF. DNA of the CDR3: TGTGCCAGCACCCCCAATCCGGGCGGCAATCAGCCCCAGCATTTT.